These T cell receptor beta chains were read from a single sample in a study of shared clonotypes between healthy human individuals. Using immunoSEQ multiplex PCR, the repertoire was profiled, and TCRdb retains in-frame clones only, with some absent. The table records about 1,800,000 clones, about 94% of them present only once. Sequencing input: naive CD8+ T cells sorted from blood. The receptors derive from a man between 18 and 35 years old in good health. The CDR3 runs from the conserved cysteine through the conserved F or W. The D gene is left open where the match is weak.

D: -; V: TRBV5-6; J: TRBJ1-1; CDR3: CASSVLGSTEAFF; DNA: TGTGCCAGCAGTGTCTTAGGGTCCACTGAAGCTTTCTTT
D: -; V: TRBV7-6; J: TRBJ2-3; CDR3: CASSPSLAKTDTQYF; DNA: TGTGCCAGCAGCCCCTCGCTAGCGAAGACAGATACGCAGTATTTT
D: -; V: TRBV7-6; J: TRBJ1-5; CDR3: CASSPGPRSNQPQHF; DNA: TGTGCCAGCAGCCCTGGGCCGCGAAGCAATCAGCCCCAGCATTTT
D: TRBD2; V: TRBV27; J: TRBJ2-1; CDR3: CASSLSLADSYNEQFF; DNA: TGTGCCAGCAGTTTATCGCTAGCGGACTCCTACAATGAGCAGTTCTTC
D: TRBD1; V: TRBV27; J: TRBJ1-2; CDR3: CASSYLQGSYGYTF; DNA: TGTGCCAGCAGTTACCTACAGGGGAGCTATGGCTACACCTTC
D: -; V: TRBV5-1; J: TRBJ2-5; CDR3: CASSLRADQETQYF; DNA: TGCGCCAGCAGCTTGAGGGCGGATCAAGAGACCCAGTACTTC
D: -; V: TRBV6-5; J: TRBJ2-5; CDR3: CASSYSEAGETQYF; DNA: TGTGCCAGCAGTTACTCTGAGGCAGGAGAGACCCAGTACTTC
D: TRBD1; V: TRBV6-5; J: TRBJ1-1; CDR3: CASSLDRGQNTEAFF; DNA: TGTGCCAGCAGTTTAGACAGGGGGCAGAACACTGAAGCTTTCTTT
D: TRBD1; V: TRBV30; J: TRBJ1-4; CDR3: CAWRGTTGSNEKLFF; DNA: TGTGCCTGGAGAGGGACGACAGGGAGTAATGAAAAACTGTTTTTT
D: -; V: TRBV15; J: TRBJ2-2; CDR3: CATVDLWANTGELFF; DNA: TGTGCCACCGTCGACTTATGGGCGAACACCGGGGAGCTGTTTTTT